This T cell receptor (beta chain) was identified during a study of CD8+CD57+ T cells in acquired aplastic anemia listed by TCRdb under 2018. About the investigation overall: DNA extracted from sorted CD4+ and CD8+ cells had a mean of approximately 3.5 ug, with a range of about 0.18 to 27.4 ug. For healthy donor samples, the average read count was about 10 million for CD4+ cells and roughly 11 million for CD8+ cells. Points the paper makes about the study in general: Roughly 30 CD8+ CDR3 sequences were found to be shared between patients and controls, but these sequences appeared to be highly expressed in patients and within the immunodominant clones of the patients. Patients and healthy controls showed no significant difference in CD8+ Simpson's diversity (P=0.060).

This clonotype was detected many times. Its antigen is still unknown. No clone much larger than this one lies a single base away; base qualities are absent. Trimming at the junction amounts to 4 bases on V and 4 bases on J, and the germline ends lie 8 bases apart. The CDR3 holds 12 amino acids from the cysteine to the phenylalanine. Only the CDR3 DNA stays, 36 bases, in frame from base 1. CDR1 and CDR2 (MNHNS, SASEGT) derive from the germline V gene. Genomic DNA served as template for TCR beta VDJ combination and CDR3 sequence profiling. An Illumina HiSeq 2000 was the platform used for TCR repertoire sequencing. Per the authors' processing: Repertoires were assessed using TRBV/TRBJ rearrangement plots, CDR3 size and DJ length profiles, and Simpson's diversity index. The most abundant DNA sequence in the deep sequencing data was defined as the immunodominant clone. CDR3 amino acid sequences were screened for sharing across subjects and were compared with published repertoires and the VDJdb database. Clones were called with MiXCR by TCRdb after fastp trimmed the public reads at Q25, and only in-frame beta chains were retained. Rows with a matching CDR3 protein are joined into one entry that keeps the most common DNA and genes. TCRdb, not the original authors, processed these V and J calls. The sample table contains some 220,000 distinct CDR3 sequences; only one count was recorded for 34% of them. The top ten clonotypes cover 1% to 1.3% of the sample.

In this study, sorted CD4+ and CD8+ T cells from the blood of healthy subjects and of severe aplastic anemia patients had their TCR repertoires deep-sequenced. Ficoll-Paque density gradient centrifugation was used to isolate peripheral blood mononuclear cells. Before DNA extraction, CD4+ and CD8+ T cells were sorted by FACS or by magnetic beads. This clonotype originated in a human donor in good health, serving as a control. The sequencing sample was made of sorted CD4+, CD8+, or CD8+CD57+ T cells (not recorded which) from PBMCs. The rearranged segments are TRBV6-1 and TRBJ2-7; the D gene lacks a confident call. The CDR3 loop reads CASSGEVYEQYF. The DNA is TGTGCCAGCAGTGGTGAAGTTTACGAGCAGTACTTC.